Sequencing of this TCR beta chain was carried out in a study of blood T cell repertoires in COVID-19. The CDR3 extends over 11 amino acids. Germline loops: CDR1 GTSNPN, CDR2 SVGIG (reference sequence). V lost 1 base to trimming and J lost 4 bases, with 4 bases between them. Method: immunoSEQ multiplex PCR; TCRdb's copy keeps in-frame clones and lacks some. The sample shows roughly 150,000 clones, 78% of them seen only once. The rearrangement links TRBV30 to TRBJ2-5; D not resolved. This clonotype was obtained from a woman aged 45-60 years who had recovered from COVID-19. Sequenced sample: PBMCs or T cells enriched from blood (not recorded which). CDR3 region: CAWSEAETQYF. The CDR3 nucleotides read TGTGCCTGGAGTGAAGCAGAGACCCAGTACTTC. Together with reference TRBV30 and TRBJ2-5, the CDR3 gives the full variable domain: SQTIHQWPATLVQPVGSPLSLECTVEGTSNPNLYWYRQAAGRGLQLLFYSVGIGQISSEVPQNLSASRPQDRQFILSSKKLLLSDSGFYLCAWSEAETQYFGPGTRLLVL.